Below, 23 T cell receptor beta chains from the same sample are listed, as sequenced in a study of blood T cell repertoires in COVID-19. Assay used: immunoSEQ multiplex PCR; TCRdb lists only in-frame clones, some missing. The table shows about 170,000 clones, with around 85% occurring only once. Material: peripheral blood. These receptors came from a man between 60 and 70 years old who had recovered from COVID-19.

As to this clone: An end of the junction does not agree with germline; a read error may underlie this. Additional DNA sequences in this sample encode the identical CDR3. This CDR3 is CASSPNLAVPNSPLHF. The CDR3 coding sequence is TGTGCCAGTTCACCTAATCTGGCCGTCCCTAATTCACCCCTCCACTTT. V gene TRBV18 combines with J gene TRBJ1-6; D unresolved. Germline V CDR1 and CDR2: KGHSH, LQKENI. The CDR3 consists of 16 residues.

This rearrangement joins TRBV7-6 to TRBJ2-5; 10 nucleotides line up with TRBD1. The CDR3 consists of 16 residues. Germline values: CDR1 SGHVS, CDR2 FNYEAQ. After removal of 5 bases from V and 5 bases from J, the junction contained 11 bases not matched to a gene. The CDR3 loop reads CASSPRQGAKGETQYF. The CDR3 DNA is TGTGCCAGCAGCCCCAGACAGGGGGCTAAGGGGGAGACCCAGTACTTC.

A single count supports this clone. The V and J genes are TRBV18 and TRBJ1-2; maybe TRBD1 (5 bases). Trimming stripped 0 bases from V and 4 bases from J, with 15 bases between. Germline values: CDR1 KGHSH, CDR2 LQKENI. The CDR3 sequence is 16 residues long. The CDR3 DNA sequence: TGTGCCAGCTCACCACCAGGTACGGGGGAACTCTATGGCTACACCTTC. It translates to CASSPPGTGELYGYTF.

The rearrangement links TRBV27 to TRBJ1-5; the match to TRBD1 covers 7 bases. The CDR3 length is 14 residues. Trimming took 10 bases from V and 7 from J; bases not matched to a gene: 13. The germline V gene encodes CDR1 MNHEY and CDR2 SMNVEV (reference sequence). CDR3 nucleotides: TGTGCCACCTGCCCGGGGCAGGGGGGACAGCCCCAGCATTTT. Encoded protein: CATCPGQGGQPQHF.

The chain employs TRBV10-1 and TRBJ2-2; 9 nucleotides align to TRBD2. This CDR3 contains 16 residues. V shed 7 bases, J shed 1 base, and the junction held 7 bases outside the gene matches. CDR1 is WNHNN, CDR2 SYGVQD, per germline (reference sequence). The CDR3 bases are TGCGCCAGCATCCGATATAGCGGGGGGAACACCGGGGAGCTGTTTTTT. Its protein product is CASIRYSGGNTGELFF.

This chain links TRBV11-3 with TRBJ1-1, with D possibly being TRBD1 (6 bases). The V gene lost 5 bases and the J gene lost 8 bases, with 15 bases spanning the gap. Germline values: CDR1 SGHNT, CDR2 YENEEA. This CDR3 comprises 13 residues. The CDR3 reads CASSLIPGHEAFF. CDR3 bases: TGTGCCAGCAGCCTAATCCCGGGACACGAAGCTTTCTTT.

Sample share makes this clone medium-sized. This chain links TRBV7-9 with TRBJ1-2; 12 nucleotides agree with TRBD1. CDR1 is SEHNR, CDR2 FQNEAQ, per germline (reference sequence). Trimming at V came to 5 bases and at J to 5 bases, leaving 6 bases not matched to a gene. This CDR3 spans 15 amino acids. In DNA form, the CDR3 reads TGTGCCAGCAGCCCGGGACAGGGGGCGCTTTATGGCTACACCTTC. Amino acids: CASSPGQGALYGYTF.

There are a few counts of this clone. The rearrangement uses TRBV5-4 and TRBJ1-2; tentative D call: TRBD1 (6 bases). Per germline, CDR1 SGHNT and CDR2 YYREEE (reference sequence). V shed 4 bases and J shed 8 bases, with 18 bases lying between them. The CDR3 has 14 residues. DNA of the CDR3: TGTGCCAGCAGCCTGACACAGGGACCGGAGGGCTACACCTTC. This encodes CASSLTQGPEGYTF.

This clone has just one count. The rearrangement uses TRBV29-1 and TRBJ1-1, with D hard to call. CDR3 size: 11 residues. V was pared by 4 bases and J by 0 bases, with 3 bases between. CDR1 SQVTM and CDR2 ANQGSEA come from the germline V gene. The CDR3 DNA follows: TGCAGCGTTGCAGTGAACACTGAAGCTTTCTTT. As protein: CSVAVNTEAFF.

This chain links TRBV7-6 with TRBJ1-1, with unresolved D. Germline V gene lookup returns CDR1 SGHVS and CDR2 FNYEAQ. Trimming removed 3 bases from V and 3 bases from J, with 8 bases in between. The CDR3 consists of 13 residues. The CDR3 sequence is CASSFARDTEAFF. Written as DNA, the CDR3 is TGTGCCAGCAGCTTCGCGAGGGACACTGAAGCTTTCTTT. Combining the CDR3 with reference TRBV7-6 and TRBJ1-1 gives the whole variable domain GAGVSQSPRYKVTKRGQDVALRCDPISGHVSLYWYRQALGQGPEFLTYFNYEAQQDKSGLPNDRFSAERPEGSISTLTIQRTEQRDSAMYRCASSFARDTEAFFGQGTRLTVV.

Written as DNA, the CDR3 is TGTGCCAGCAGCGTCGGTAGCAATCAGCCCCAGCATTTT. Its protein product is CASSVGSNQPQHF. This chain uses TRBV9 with TRBJ1-5; D gene uncertain. This CDR3 has 13 residues. V gave up 2 bases and J gave up 0 bases, with 3 bases separating them. Germline-derived CDR1 and CDR2 are SGDLS and YYNGEE.

The rearrangement links TRBV15 to TRBJ2-7; 7 bases map to TRBD2. There are 16 residues in the CDR3. Germline-derived CDR1 and CDR2 are LNHNV and YYDKDF (reference sequence). The junction had 10 bases not matched to a gene; V was cut back by 3 bases and J by 2 bases. CDR3 bases: TGTGCCACCAGCAGTCCAGACGTGACTAGCACCTACGAGCAGTACTTC. Amino acids: CATSSPDVTSTYEQYF.

J is TRBJ1-3 and V is TRBV7-2; D might be TRBD1 (5 bases). The CDR3 contains 12 residues. V was trimmed by 8 bases and J by 7 bases, leaving 12 bases between them. Per the germline V gene, CDR1 is SGHTA and CDR2 is FQGNSA. The DNA of the CDR3 is TGTGCCAGCGGACACGGCCGGAACACCATATATTTT. Its translation is CASGHGRNTIYF.

V usage is TRBV19 and J usage is TRBJ1-1; unclear D gene. This CDR3 comprises 13 residues. Germline loops: CDR1 LNHDA, CDR2 SQIVND (reference sequence). Trimming removed 7 bases from V and 0 bases from J, with 9 bases in between. CDR3 residues: CASIEHLNTEAFF. The CDR3 region has the DNA TGTGCCAGTATCGAGCACTTGAACACTGAAGCTTTCTTT.

The rearrangement uses TRBV19 and TRBJ2-3, with 8 nucleotides matching TRBD1. The germline V gene encodes CDR1 LNHDA and CDR2 SQIVND (reference sequence). V trimming: 5 bases; J trimming: 1 base; junction bases outside the gene matches: 8. This CDR3 has 16 amino acids. As DNA, the CDR3 is TGTGCCAGTAGTCTCTATACGGGACAGGGCACAGATACGCAGTATTTT. This codes for CASSLYTGQGTDTQYF.

This clone has only one observation. The J gene is TRBJ1-4, the V gene TRBV5-6; 7 bases are a match to TRBD1. The CDR3 loop spans 14 amino acids. Germline loops: CDR1 SGHDT, CDR2 YYEEEE. The ends lost 6 bases at V and 8 bases at J; junction bases unmatched: 10. The CDR3: CASMLQGNDEKLFF. The CDR3 coding sequence is TGTGCCAGCATGCTACAGGGGAACGACGAAAAACTGTTTTTT.

The J gene is TRBJ1-1, the V gene TRBV12-3 or TRBV12-4, with D unresolved. The germline V and J ends were trimmed by 2 bases and 3 bases, with 7 bases remaining between them. CDR3 length equals 13 residues. This CDR3 reads CASSLQIYTEAFF. The CDR3 nucleotides are TGTGCCAGCAGTTTACAGATCTACACTGAAGCTTTCTTT.

This chain joins TRBV5-1 and TRBJ1-3; D ambiguous. This CDR3 is 17 amino acids long. Per germline, CDR1 SGHRS and CDR2 YFSETQ. V was clipped by 0 bases and J by 0 bases, with 13 bases between them. The CDR3 sequence is CASSLAGVTSSGNTIYF. The CDR3 bases are TGCGCCAGCAGCTTGGCCGGAGTGACGAGCTCTGGAAACACCATATATTTT.

V and J are TRBV7-9 and TRBJ2-7; 12 bases map to TRBD2. The CDR3 has 15 residues. The germline V gene encodes CDR1 SEHNR and CDR2 FQNEAQ (reference sequence). Trimming removed 5 bases from V and 7 bases from J; junction bases left unmatched: 9. The CDR3 here is CASSVLAGGPGEQYF. The CDR3 DNA is TGTGCCAGCAGCGTCCTAGCGGGGGGGCCGGGAGAGCAGTACTTC. Variable domain in full (rest from reference TRBV7-9 and TRBJ2-7): DTGVSQNPRHKITKRGQNVTFRCDPISEHNRLYWYRQTLGQGPEFLTYFQNEAQLEKSRLLSDRFSAERPKGSFSTLEIQRTEQGDSAMYLCASSVLAGGPGEQYFGPGTRLTVT.

This clone was seen more than once but under ten times. The chain couples TRBV12-3 or TRBV12-4 to TRBJ1-1; D is uncertain. Trimming removed 5 bases from V and 5 bases from J, with 9 bases in between. The CDR3 has 12 amino acids. CDR3 in amino acids: CASSPLPTEAFF. DNA for the CDR3: TGTGCCAGCAGTCCACTGCCGACTGAAGCTTTCTTT.

This rearrangement joins TRBV6-6 to TRBJ2-5; 12 bases are shared with TRBD2. Germline values: CDR1 MNHNY, CDR2 SVGAGI (reference sequence). With V trimmed by 7 bases and J by 4 bases, 10 bases remained unmatched. The CDR3 extends over 16 amino acids. CDR3 sequence: CASIHQLAGGTETQYF. Here the CDR3 DNA reads TGTGCCAGCATCCATCAACTAGCGGGGGGAACAGAGACCCAGTACTTC.

This chain links TRBV12-3 or TRBV12-4 with TRBJ2-3; 10 bases map to TRBD2. The CDR3 totals 12 residues. Trimming cost V 2 bases and J 14 bases; bases outside gene matches: 4. The CDR3 DNA reads as TGTGCCAGCAGTTTAAGCGGGGGGGCCTGGTATTTT. This translates into CASSLSGGAWYF.

The chain couples TRBV6-2 or TRBV6-3 to TRBJ2-5; TRBD2 might be the D (7 bases). CDR1 MNHEY and CDR2 SVGEGT come from the germline V gene. Trimming cost V 0 bases and J 4 bases, with 15 bases left between them. The CDR3 loop spans 16 amino acids. DNA for the CDR3: TGTGCCAGCAGTTACTCGATGGCGGGGGCATCAGAGACCCAGTACTTC. Translation: CASSYSMAGASETQYF.